This passage covers 3 T cell receptor beta chains from one sample sequenced in a study of blood T cell repertoires in COVID-19. Assay: immunoSEQ multiplex PCR; the TCRdb copy retains only in-frame clones and omits some. The sample records roughly 60,000 clones, about 80% being singletons. The material sequenced was peripheral blood. All receptors come from a man aged 55 to 69 with acute or convalescent COVID-19.

The chain joins TRBV2 to TRBJ2-1; 7 nucleotides line up with TRBD2. The CDR3 covers 15 residues. Germline V gives CDR1 SNHLY, CDR2 FYNNEI. After removal of 7 bases from V and 7 bases from J, the junction contained 13 bases not matched to a gene. In DNA form, the CDR3 reads TGTGCCAGCACTGAGGGTACTAGCGTCGGTAATGAGCAGTTCTTC. Protein product: CASTEGTSVGNEQFF.

This rearrangement joins TRBV5-4 to TRBJ2-1; TRBD1 matches at 7 bases. V lost 3 bases, J lost 2 bases, and 5 bases stayed unmatched. The CDR3 is 15 amino acids. Per the germline V gene, CDR1 is SGHNT and CDR2 is YYREEE (reference sequence). Here the CDR3 DNA reads TGTGCCAGCAGCTCGGACAGGACAACCTACAATGAGCAGTTCTTC. It encodes CASSSDRTTYNEQFF.

The chain recombines TRBV5-1 with TRBJ2-5, with D possibly matching TRBD2 (5 bases). The CDR3 has 14 residues. Trimming cost V 2 bases and J 2 bases, with 10 bases left between them. CDR1 and CDR2 (germline): SGHRS, YFSETQ. The CDR3 loop is CASSFGLEQETQYF. CDR3 sequence (DNA): TGCGCCAGCAGCTTTGGACTGGAACAAGAGACCCAGTACTTC.